The entry that follows covers one TCR beta chain sequence. This entry is derived from a study of CD8+ T cells in alopecia areata. V was trimmed by 6 bases and J by 11 bases, leaving 20 bases between them. This CDR3 comprises 14 residues. Per germline, CDR1 SGHRS and CDR2 YFSETQ. cDNA prepared by RNA extraction and subsequent reverse transcription served as the template for sequencing. This table comes from immunoSEQ multiplex PCR, and its TCRdb copy is limited to in-frame clones, with some not included. This table has about 210,000 clones, 64% appearing once. The treatment is: oral pan-JAK inhibitor, 5-10 mg twice daily.

This sample comprised CD4+ T cells sorted from blood, obtained at week 4, from a patient treated with tofacitinib. The rearrangement uses TRBV5-1 and TRBJ2-2; D possibly uses TRBD1 or TRBD2 (5 bases each). The sequence came from a human donor with alopecia areata. This CDR3 reads CASTLRGGSGELFF. The CDR3, as DNA: TGCGCCAGCACACTCCGGGGCGGTTCGGGAGAGCTGTTTTTT. Full variable domain (rest looked up from reference TRBV5-1 and TRBJ2-2): KAGVTQTPRYLIKTRGQQVTLSCSPISGHRSVSWYQQTPGQGLQFLFEYFSETQRNKGNFPGRFSGRQFSNSRSEMNVSTLELGDSALYLCASTLRGGSGELFFGEGSRLTVL.